This T cell receptor (beta chain) was observed in a study of response to subunit inactivated influenza vaccine. The study's findings and limits: A suggestion made by the authors is that each seasonal influenza vaccination recruits few new T cells.

TCRdb redid the calling of the RT-PCR reads with MiXCR, one entry per CDR3 protein. The table lists around 710,000 distinct CDR3 sequences, about 15% of them singletons. J was trimmed by 2 bases and V by 5 bases; bases with no gene match: 1. The CDR3 runs 15 residues. As regards this clonotype: Its antigen remains unknown.

The sequenced sample was PBMCs from blood, obtained around two weeks before vaccination. The genes are TRBV12-3 or TRBV12-4 and TRBJ2-3; 13 bases fit TRBD2. The TCR originated in a man aged 50-60 years who received an inactivated influenza vaccine. The CDR3 protein is CASSTSGGATDTQYF. In DNA, the CDR3 is TGTGCCAGCAGTACTAGCGGGGGGGCCACAGATACGCAGTATTTT.